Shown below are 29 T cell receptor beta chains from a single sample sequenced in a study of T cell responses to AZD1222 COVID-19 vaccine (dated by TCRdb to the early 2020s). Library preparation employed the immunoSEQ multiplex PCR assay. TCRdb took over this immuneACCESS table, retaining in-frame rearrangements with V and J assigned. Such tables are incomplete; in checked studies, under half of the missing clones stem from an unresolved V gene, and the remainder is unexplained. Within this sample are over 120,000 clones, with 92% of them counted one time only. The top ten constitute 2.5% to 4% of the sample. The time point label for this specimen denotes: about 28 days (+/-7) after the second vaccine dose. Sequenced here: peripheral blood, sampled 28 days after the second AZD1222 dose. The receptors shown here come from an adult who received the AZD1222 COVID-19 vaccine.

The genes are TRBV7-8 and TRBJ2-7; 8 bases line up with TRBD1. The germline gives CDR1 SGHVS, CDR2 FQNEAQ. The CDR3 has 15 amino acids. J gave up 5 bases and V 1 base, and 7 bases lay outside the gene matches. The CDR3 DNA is TGTGCCAGCAGCTTAGTGGCAGGGGGCATCGACGAGCAGTACTTC. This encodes CASSLVAGGIDEQYF.

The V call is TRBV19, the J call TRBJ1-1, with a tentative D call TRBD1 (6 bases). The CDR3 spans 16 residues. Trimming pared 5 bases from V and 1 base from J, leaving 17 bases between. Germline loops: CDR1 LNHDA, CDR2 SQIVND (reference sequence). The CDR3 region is CASSSQTTGTNTEAFF. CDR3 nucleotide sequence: TGTGCCAGTAGTTCCCAAACGACAGGAACGAACACTGAAGCTTTCTTT.

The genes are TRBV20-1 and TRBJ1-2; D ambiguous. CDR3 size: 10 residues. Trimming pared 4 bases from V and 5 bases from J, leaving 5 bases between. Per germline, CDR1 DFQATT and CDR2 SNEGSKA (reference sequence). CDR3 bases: TGCAGTGCTACAGAATATGGCTACACCTTC. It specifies CSATEYGYTF.

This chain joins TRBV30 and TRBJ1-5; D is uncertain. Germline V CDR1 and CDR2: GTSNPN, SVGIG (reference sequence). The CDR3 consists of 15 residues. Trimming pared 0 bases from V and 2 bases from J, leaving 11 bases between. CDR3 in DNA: TGTGCCTGGAGTGTCGTAGGGTTTGGCAATCAGCCCCAGCATTTT. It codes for CAWSVVGFGNQPQHF. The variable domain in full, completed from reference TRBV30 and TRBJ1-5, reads SQTIHQWPATLVQPVGSPLSLECTVEGTSNPNLYWYRQAAGRGLQLLFYSVGIGQISSEVPQNLSASRPQDRQFILSSKKLLLSDSGFYLCAWSVVGFGNQPQHFGDGTRLSIL.

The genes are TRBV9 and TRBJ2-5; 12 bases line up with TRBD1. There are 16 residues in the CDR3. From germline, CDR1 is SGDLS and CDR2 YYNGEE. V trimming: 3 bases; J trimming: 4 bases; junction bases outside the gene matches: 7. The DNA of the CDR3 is TGTGCCAGCAGCGCCGATGGGGACAGGGGGCTAGAGACCCAGTACTTC. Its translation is CASSADGDRGLETQYF. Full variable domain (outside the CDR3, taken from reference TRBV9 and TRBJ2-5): DSGVTQTPKHLITATGQRVTLRCSPRSGDLSVYWYQQSLDQGLQFLIQYYNGEERAKGNILERFSAQQFPDLHSELNLSSLELGDSALYFCASSADGDRGLETQYFGPGTRLLVL.

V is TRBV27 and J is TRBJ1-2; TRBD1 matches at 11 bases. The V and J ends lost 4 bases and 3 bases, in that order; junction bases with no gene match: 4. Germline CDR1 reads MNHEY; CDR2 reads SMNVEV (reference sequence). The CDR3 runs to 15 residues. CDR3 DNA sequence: TGTGCCAGCAGTTCCCGGACAGGGGGCTACTATGGCTACACCTTC. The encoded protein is CASSSRTGGYYGYTF.

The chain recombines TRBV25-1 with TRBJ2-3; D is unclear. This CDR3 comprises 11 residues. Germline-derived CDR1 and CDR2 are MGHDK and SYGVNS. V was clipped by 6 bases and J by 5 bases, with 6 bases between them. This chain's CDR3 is CASRRIDTQYF. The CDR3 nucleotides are TGTGCCAGCAGGCGAATAGATACGCAGTATTTT.

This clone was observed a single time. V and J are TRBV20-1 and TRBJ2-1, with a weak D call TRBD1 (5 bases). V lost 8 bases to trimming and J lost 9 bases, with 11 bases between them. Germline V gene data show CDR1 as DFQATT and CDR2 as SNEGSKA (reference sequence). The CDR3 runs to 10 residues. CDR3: CSLRVGEQFF. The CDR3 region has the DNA TGCAGTCTCAGGGTTGGTGAGCAGTTCTTC.

The CDR3 is CASSLSAGDFGINSPLHF. CDR3 nucleotides: TGTGCCAGCAGCCTAAGTGCAGGGGATTTTGGGATCAATTCACCCCTCCACTTT. The chain links TRBV28 to TRBJ1-6; D might be TRBD1 (6 bases). CDR3 length: 18 amino acids. The V and J ends lost 6 bases and 7 bases respectively, with 25 bases between them. Germline V gives CDR1 MDHEN, CDR2 SYDVKM.

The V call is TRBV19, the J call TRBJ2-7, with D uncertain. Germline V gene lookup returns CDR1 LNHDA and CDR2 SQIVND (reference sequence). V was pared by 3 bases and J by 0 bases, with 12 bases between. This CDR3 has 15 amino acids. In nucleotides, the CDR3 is TGTGCCAGTAGTATGGTCAGTGATAGCTCCTACGAGCAGTACTTC. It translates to CASSMVSDSSYEQYF.

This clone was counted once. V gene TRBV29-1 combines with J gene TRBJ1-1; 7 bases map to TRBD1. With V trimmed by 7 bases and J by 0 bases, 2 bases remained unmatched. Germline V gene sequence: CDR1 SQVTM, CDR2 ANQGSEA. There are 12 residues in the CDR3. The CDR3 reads CSGGQMNTEAFF. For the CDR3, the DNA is TGCAGCGGGGGACAGATGAACACTGAAGCTTTCTTT.

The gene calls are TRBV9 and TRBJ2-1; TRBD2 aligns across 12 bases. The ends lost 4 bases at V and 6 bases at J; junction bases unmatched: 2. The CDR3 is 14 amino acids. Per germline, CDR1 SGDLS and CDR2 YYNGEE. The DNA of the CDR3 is TGTGCCAGCAGCATGACTAGCGGGAGCAATGAGCAGTTCTTC. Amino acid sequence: CASSMTSGSNEQFF.

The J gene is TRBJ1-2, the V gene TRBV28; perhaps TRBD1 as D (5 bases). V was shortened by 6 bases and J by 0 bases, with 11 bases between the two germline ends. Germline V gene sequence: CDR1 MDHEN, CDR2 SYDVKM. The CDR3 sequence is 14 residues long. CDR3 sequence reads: CASRGSGTNYGYTF. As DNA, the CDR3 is TGTGCCAGCAGGGGGTCAGGGACTAACTATGGCTACACCTTC.

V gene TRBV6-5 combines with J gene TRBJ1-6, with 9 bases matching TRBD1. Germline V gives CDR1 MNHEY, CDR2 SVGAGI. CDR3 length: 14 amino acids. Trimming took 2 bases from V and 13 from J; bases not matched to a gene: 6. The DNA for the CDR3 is TGTGCCAGCAGTTACGGACAGGGGTCGGAGCCCCTCCACTTT. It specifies CASSYGQGSEPLHF.

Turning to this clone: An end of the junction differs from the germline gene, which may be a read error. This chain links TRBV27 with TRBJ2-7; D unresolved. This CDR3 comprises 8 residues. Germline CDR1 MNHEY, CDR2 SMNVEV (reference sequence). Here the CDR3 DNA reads TGTGCCAGCAGTCCACTCCCTTTC. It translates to CASSPLPF.

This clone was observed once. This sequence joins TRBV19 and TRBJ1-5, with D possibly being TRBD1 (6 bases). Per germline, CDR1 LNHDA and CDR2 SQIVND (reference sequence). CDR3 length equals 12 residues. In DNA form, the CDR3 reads TGTGCGACAGGTGAAAGCAATCAGCCCCAGCATTTT. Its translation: CATGESNQPQHF.

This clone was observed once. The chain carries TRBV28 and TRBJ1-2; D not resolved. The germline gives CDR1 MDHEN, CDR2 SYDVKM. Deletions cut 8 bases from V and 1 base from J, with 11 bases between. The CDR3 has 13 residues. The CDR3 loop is CASGGRGNYGYTF. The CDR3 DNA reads TGTGCCAGCGGCGGACGGGGTAACTATGGCTACACCTTC.

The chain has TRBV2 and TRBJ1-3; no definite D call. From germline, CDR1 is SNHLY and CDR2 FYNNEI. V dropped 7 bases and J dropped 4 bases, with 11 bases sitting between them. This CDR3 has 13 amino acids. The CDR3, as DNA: TGTGCCAGCACCTCTTTCTCGGGAAACACCATATATTTT. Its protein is CASTSFSGNTIYF.

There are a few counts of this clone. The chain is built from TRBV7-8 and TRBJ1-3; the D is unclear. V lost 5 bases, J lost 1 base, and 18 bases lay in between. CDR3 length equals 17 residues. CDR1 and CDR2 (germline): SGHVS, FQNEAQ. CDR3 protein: CASSPRVRTRSGNTIYF. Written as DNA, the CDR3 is TGTGCCAGCAGCCCCCGGGTCAGAACTAGGTCTGGAAACACCATATATTTT.

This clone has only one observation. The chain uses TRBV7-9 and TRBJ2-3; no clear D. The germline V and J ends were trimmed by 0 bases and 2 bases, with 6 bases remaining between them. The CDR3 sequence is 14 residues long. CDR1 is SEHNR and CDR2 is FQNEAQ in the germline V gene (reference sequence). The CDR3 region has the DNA TGTGCCAGCAGCTTAGCGGGCAACACAGATACGCAGTATTTT. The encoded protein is CASSLAGNTDTQYF.

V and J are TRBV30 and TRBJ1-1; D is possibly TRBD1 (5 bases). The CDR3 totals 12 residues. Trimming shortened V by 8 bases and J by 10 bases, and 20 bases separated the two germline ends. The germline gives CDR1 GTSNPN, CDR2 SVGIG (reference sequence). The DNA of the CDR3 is TGTGCCACCGTTGGTGGGGGGTCGGGAGCTTTCTTT. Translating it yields CATVGGGSGAFF.

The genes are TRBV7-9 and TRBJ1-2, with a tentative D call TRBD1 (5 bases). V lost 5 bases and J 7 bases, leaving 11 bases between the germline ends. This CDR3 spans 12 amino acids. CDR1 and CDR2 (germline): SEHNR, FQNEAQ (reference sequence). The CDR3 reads CASSRDSSGYTF. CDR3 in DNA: TGTGCCAGCAGCCGCGACAGTTCTGGCTACACCTTC.

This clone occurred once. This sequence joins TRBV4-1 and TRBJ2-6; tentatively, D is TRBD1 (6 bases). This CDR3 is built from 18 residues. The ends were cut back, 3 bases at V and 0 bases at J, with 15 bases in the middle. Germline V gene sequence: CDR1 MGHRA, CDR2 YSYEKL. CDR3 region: CASSQETGHTSGANVLTF. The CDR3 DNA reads TGCGCCAGCAGCCAGGAAACGGGACACACCTCTGGGGCCAACGTCCTGACTTTC.

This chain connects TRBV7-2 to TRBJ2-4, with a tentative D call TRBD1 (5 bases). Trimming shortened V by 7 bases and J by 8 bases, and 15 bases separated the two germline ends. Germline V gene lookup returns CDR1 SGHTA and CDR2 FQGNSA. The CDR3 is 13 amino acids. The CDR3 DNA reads TGTGCCAGCAACCCGACAGTAAAGGACATTCAGTACTTC. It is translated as CASNPTVKDIQYF. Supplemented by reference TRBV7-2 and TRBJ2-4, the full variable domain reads GAGVSQSPSNKVTEKGKDVELRCDPISGHTALYWYRQSLGQGLEFLIYFQGNSAPDKSGLPSDRFSAERTGGSVSTLTIQRTQQEDSAVYLCASNPTVKDIQYFGAGTRLSVL.

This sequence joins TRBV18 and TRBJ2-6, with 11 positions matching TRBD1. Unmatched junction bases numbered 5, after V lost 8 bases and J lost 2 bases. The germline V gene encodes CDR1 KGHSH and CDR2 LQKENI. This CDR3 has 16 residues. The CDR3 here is CASPTGQGAGANVLTF. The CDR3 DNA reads TGTGCCAGCCCCACGGGACAGGGGGCTGGGGCCAACGTCCTGACTTTC.

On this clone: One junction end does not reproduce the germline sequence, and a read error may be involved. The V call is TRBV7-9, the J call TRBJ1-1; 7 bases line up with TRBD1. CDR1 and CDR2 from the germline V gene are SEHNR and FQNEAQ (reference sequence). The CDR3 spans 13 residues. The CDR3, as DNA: TGTGCCAGCAGCGAAACAGGGGACACTAAAGCTTTCTTT. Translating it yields CASSETGDTKAFF.

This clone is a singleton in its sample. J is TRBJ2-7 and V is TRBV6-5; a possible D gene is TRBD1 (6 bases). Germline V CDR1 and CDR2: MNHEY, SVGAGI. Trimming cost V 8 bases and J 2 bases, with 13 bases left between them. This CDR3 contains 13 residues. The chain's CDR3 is CASSTGLTYEQYF. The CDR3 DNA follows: TGTGCCAGCTCGACAGGATTGACCTACGAGCAGTACTTC.

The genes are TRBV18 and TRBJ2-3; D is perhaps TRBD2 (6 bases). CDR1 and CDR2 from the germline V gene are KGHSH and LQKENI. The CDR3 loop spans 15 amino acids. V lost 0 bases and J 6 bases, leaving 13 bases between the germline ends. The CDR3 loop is CASSPPLLALDTQYF. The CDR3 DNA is TGTGCCAGCTCACCACCGTTGCTAGCGTTGGATACGCAGTATTTT.

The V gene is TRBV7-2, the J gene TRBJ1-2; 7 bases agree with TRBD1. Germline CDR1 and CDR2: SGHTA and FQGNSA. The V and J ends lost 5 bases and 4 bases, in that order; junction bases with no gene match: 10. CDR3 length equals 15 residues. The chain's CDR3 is CASSARTGGFYGYTF. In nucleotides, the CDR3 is TGTGCCAGCAGCGCCAGGACAGGAGGATTCTATGGCTACACCTTC.